The 30 T cell receptor beta chains listed next were all sequenced from one sample in a study of OX40 agonist ivuxolimab in advanced cancers. Data came from immunoSEQ multiplex PCR; TCRdb stores just in-frame clones and leaves some out. The sample has approximately 31,000 clones; 70% to 90% are singletons. This specimen was CD4+ or CD8+ T cells sorted from blood, taken in a trial of the OX40 agonist ivuxolimab. Receptor source: an adult with an advanced solid tumor such as melanoma, head and neck, liver or kidney cancer.

This sequence joins TRBV2 and TRBJ2-1; D possibly corresponds to TRBD1 (6 bases). This CDR3 has 16 residues. The germline V gene encodes CDR1 SNHLY and CDR2 FYNNEI. Between the trimmed V and J ends, which lost 7 bases and 7 bases, there was a span of 23 bases. The CDR3 protein is CASTEGRFQGRNEQFF. The CDR3, as DNA: TGTGCCAGCACTGAGGGACGCTTCCAGGGGAGAAATGAGCAGTTCTTC.

The rearrangement uses TRBV7-2 and TRBJ2-2; D possibly matches TRBD1 or TRBD2 (5 bases each). Germline V gene sequence: CDR1 SGHTA, CDR2 FQGNSA. The CDR3 sequence is 15 residues long. Trimming cost V 5 bases and J 2 bases, with 12 bases left between them. The CDR3 DNA is TGTGCCAGCAGCCGAAGCGGACAAAACACCGGGGAGCTGTTTTTT. Translated, it gives CASSRSGQNTGELFF.

This clone was counted a few times. The gene calls are TRBV6-1 and TRBJ2-2, with 9 bases identical to TRBD2. After removal of 3 bases from V and 4 bases from J, the junction contained 3 bases not matched to a gene. Germline CDR1 reads MNHNS; CDR2 reads SASEGT. CDR3 length: 15 amino acids. CDR3 loop: CASSEQAGGTGELFF. CDR3 bases: TGTGCCAGCAGTGAGCAAGCGGGGGGCACCGGGGAGCTGTTTTTT.

The gene calls are TRBV4-3 and TRBJ1-1; possibly TRBD1 for D (5 bases). V was clipped by 0 bases and J by 5 bases, with 16 bases between them. Germline CDR1 is LGHNA and CDR2 is YSLEER. The CDR3 has 16 amino acids. CDR3 sequence (DNA): TGCGCCAGCAGCCAAGAAGGTCCGGGGCTTGGGACTGAAGCTTTCTTT. This sequence encodes CASSQEGPGLGTEAFF.

The genes are TRBV5-5 and TRBJ2-7; D not certain. Trimming left V 3 bases short and J 2 bases short, with 15 bases between. Germline V gives CDR1 SGHKS, CDR2 YYEKEE (reference sequence). The CDR3 runs 15 residues. The CDR3 here is CASSWQVITPYEQYF. The CDR3 DNA reads as TGTGCCAGCAGCTGGCAGGTAATCACCCCCTACGAGCAGTACTTC.

The rearrangement uses TRBV15 and TRBJ2-1, with unresolved D. CDR3 length: 12 amino acids. Germline V lookup: CDR1 LNHNV, CDR2 YYDKDF (reference sequence). The ends were cut back, 3 bases at V and 9 bases at J, with 9 bases in the middle. CDR3 bases: TGTGCCACCAGCAGCATAAGTCGTGAGCAGTTCTTC. This translates into CATSSISREQFF.

This chain uses TRBV7-9 with TRBJ1-6; D is uncertain. Germline values: CDR1 SEHNR, CDR2 FQNEAQ (reference sequence). V was pared by 3 bases and J by 7 bases, with 7 bases between. The CDR3 totals 13 residues. Here the CDR3 DNA reads TGTGCCAGCAGCTTCGGATCCAATTCACCCCTCCACTTT. Translated: CASSFGSNSPLHF.

This chain joins TRBV21-1 and TRBJ1-2. TRBV21-1 is a pseudogene segment. There are 17 residues in the CDR3. The CDR3 sequence is CASSKFDLGGGPYGYTF. The CDR3 DNA sequence: TGTGCCAGCAGCAAATTTGATCTCGGGGGGGGACCTTATGGCTACACCTTC.

J is TRBJ1-2 and V is TRBV5-5; perhaps TRBD1 as D (6 bases). The V end lost 0 bases, the J end lost 6 bases, and 18 bases lay between the germline ends. Per the germline V gene, CDR1 is SGHKS and CDR2 is YYEKEE (reference sequence). The CDR3 consists of 16 residues. The CDR3 spells CASSLVIGGAGNGYTF. The DNA for the CDR3 is TGTGCCAGCAGCTTGGTAATTGGGGGCGCAGGTAATGGCTACACCTTC. Full variable domain (rest looked up from reference TRBV5-5 and TRBJ1-2): DAGVTQSPTHLIKTRGQQVTLRCSPISGHKSVSWYQQVLGQGPQFIFQYYEKEERGRGNFPDRFSARQFPNYSSELNVNALLLGDSALYLCASSLVIGGAGNGYTFGSGTRLTVV.

In its sample, this clone was seen once. The V call is TRBV6-6, the J call TRBJ2-3; the D is unclear. The CDR3 consists of 12 residues. Germline assignment: CDR1 MNHNY and CDR2 SVGAGI (reference sequence). Trimming took 6 bases from V and 5 from J, leaving 9 bases between them. CDR3 sequence reads: CASSLTRDTQYF. The CDR3 bases are TGTGCCAGCAGCCTTACACGAGATACGCAGTATTTT.

The genes are TRBV2 and TRBJ2-7; 10 bases fit TRBD1. With V trimmed by 6 bases and J by 5 bases, 4 bases remained unmatched. CDR1 SNHLY and CDR2 FYNNEI come from the germline V gene. CDR3 length: 13 residues. CDR3 region: CASSTGQGNEQYF. CDR3 DNA: TGTGCCAGCAGCACGGGACAGGGGAACGAGCAGTACTTC.

The chain couples TRBV2 to TRBJ2-5, with 8 positions matching TRBD1. The J call could be wrong; TRBJ2-7 is a better fit for the DNA end. Germline V lookup: CDR1 SNHLY, CDR2 FYNNEI. The CDR3 is 13 residues long. The CDR3 loop is CASQIQGAYEQYF. The CDR3 region has the DNA TGTGCCAGCCAAATACAGGGGGCCTACGAGCAGTACTTC.

On this clone itself: One junction end disagrees with the germline gene, perhaps due to a read error. J is TRBJ2-7 and V is TRBV18; D possibly matches TRBD1 or TRBD2 (6 bases each). The CDR3 extends over 15 amino acids. Germline V gene sequence: CDR1 KGHSH, CDR2 LQKENI. The CDR3 region is CASSSPPGALYEQYF. The CDR3 region has the DNA TGTGCCAGCTCATCACCCCCGGGGGCCCTCTACGAGCAGTACTTC.

DNA for the CDR3: TGTGCCAGCAGCCCCGGGACAGGGTCCTACGAGCAGTACTTC. Amino acid sequence: CASSPGTGSYEQYF. The chain couples TRBV7-2 to TRBJ2-7; 9 nucleotides match TRBD1. CDR1 is SGHTA, CDR2 FQGNSA, per germline. This CDR3 comprises 14 residues. V shed 5 bases, J shed 1 base, and the junction held 3 bases outside the gene matches.

V is TRBV7-9 and J is TRBJ2-2; D unresolved. The V end lost 3 bases, the J end lost 2 bases, and 10 bases lay between the germline ends. Germline CDR1 reads SEHNR; CDR2 reads FQNEAQ (reference sequence). This CDR3 has 15 residues. The CDR3 nucleotides read TGTGCCAGCAGCTTTACGGCCACTAACACCGGGGAGCTGTTTTTT. It specifies CASSFTATNTGELFF.

The table lists this clone with a count of one. The genes are TRBV7-9 and TRBJ1-1; D is possibly TRBD1 (6 bases). This CDR3 spans 14 amino acids. The ends were cut back, 5 bases at V and 5 bases at J, with 15 bases in the middle. In germline, CDR1 is SEHNR, CDR2 FQNEAQ (reference sequence). CDR3 region: CASSGGPGGTEAFF. CDR3 coding DNA: TGTGCCAGCAGCGGGGGGCCCGGAGGGACTGAAGCTTTCTTT.

The chain couples TRBV5-1 to TRBJ2-1, with a possible D match to TRBD2 (5 bases). The V and J ends lost 3 bases and 7 bases respectively, with 8 bases between them. The CDR3 is made up of 12 amino acids. Germline V gene lookup returns CDR1 SGHRS and CDR2 YFSETQ. This CDR3 reads CASSYTRNEQFF. The CDR3 nucleotides read TGCGCCAGCAGCTACACTAGGAATGAGCAGTTCTTC.

The V call is TRBV7-9, the J call TRBJ2-1; 10 nucleotides align to TRBD2. Germline lookup yields CDR1 SEHNR and CDR2 FQNEAQ (reference sequence). The ends lost 2 bases at V and 8 bases at J; junction bases unmatched: 3. The CDR3 is 14 residues long. CDR3 sequence reads: CASSLTSGDHEQFF. As DNA, the CDR3 is TGTGCCAGCAGCTTAACTAGCGGGGACCATGAGCAGTTCTTC.

At least ten counts were recorded for this clone. V is TRBV7-3 and J is TRBJ2-2; D gene uncertain. Germline V CDR1 and CDR2: SGHTA, FQGTGA. Trimming pared 0 bases from V and 0 bases from J, leaving 8 bases between. The CDR3 is 16 residues long. The CDR3 DNA reads TGTGCCAGCAGCTTAACGCCCGTAGCGAACACCGGGGAGCTGTTTTTT. Amino acids: CASSLTPVANTGELFF.

The chain is built from TRBV27 and TRBJ2-1, with D tentatively TRBD1 (5 bases). CDR1 is MNHEY and CDR2 is SMNVEV in the germline V gene (reference sequence). The CDR3 extends over 13 amino acids. Trimming shortened V by 3 bases and J by 7 bases, and 10 bases separated the two germline ends. The CDR3 spells CASSLVGPNEQFF. CDR3 in DNA: TGTGCCAGCAGTTTGGTGGGGCCAAATGAGCAGTTCTTC.

This chain uses TRBV6-1 with TRBJ2-7; D may be TRBD1 (6 bases). Germline-derived CDR1 and CDR2 are MNHNS and SASEGT. Deletions cut 11 bases from V and 1 base from J, with 12 bases between. The CDR3 covers 12 residues. CDR3 in amino acids: CALRTESYEQYF. CDR3 nucleotides: TGTGCCTTACGGACAGAATCCTACGAGCAGTACTTC.

V usage is TRBV7-9 and J usage is TRBJ2-1; D may be TRBD1 or TRBD2 (7 bases each). Trimming took 5 bases from V and 5 from J, leaving 22 bases between them. Germline V gene data show CDR1 as SEHNR and CDR2 as FQNEAQ (reference sequence). The CDR3 is made up of 17 amino acids. DNA of the CDR3: TGTGCCAGCAGCGAACTACTCGGGGGGACAGCCAACAATGAGCAGTTCTTC. This translates into CASSELLGGTANNEQFF. Filled out from reference TRBV7-9 and TRBJ2-1, the complete variable domain reads DTGVSQNPRHKITKRGQNVTFRCDPISEHNRLYWYRQTLGQGPEFLTYFQNEAQLEKSRLLSDRFSAERPKGSFSTLEIQRTEQGDSAMYLCASSELLGGTANNEQFFGPGTRLTVL.

The J gene is TRBJ2-7, the V gene TRBV7-9; D gene ambiguous. Per the germline V gene, CDR1 is SEHNR and CDR2 is FQNEAQ (reference sequence). The CDR3 has 13 amino acids. Trimming removed 5 bases at V and 1 base at J, with 9 bases between. CDR3 amino acids: CASSTTPSYEQYF. In DNA form, the CDR3 reads TGTGCCAGCAGCACTACCCCATCCTACGAGCAGTACTTC.

The chain uses TRBV7-9 and TRBJ1-3; possibly TRBD1 for D (5 bases). The germline V and J ends were trimmed by 4 bases and 2 bases, with 9 bases remaining between them. Germline-derived CDR1 and CDR2 are SEHNR and FQNEAQ (reference sequence). The CDR3 totals 14 residues. Here the CDR3 reads CASSSWDAGNTIYF. The CDR3 bases are TGTGCCAGCAGCTCCTGGGACGCTGGAAACACCATATATTTT.

There are a few counts of this clone. The CDR3 DNA follows: TGTGCCAGCAGCCCTGGGACACCCTATTCGGAACTGTTTTTT. This gives the protein CASSPGTPYSELFF. The chain has TRBV14 and TRBJ1-4; D possibly corresponds to TRBD1 (6 bases). The CDR3 consists of 14 residues. The germline gives CDR1 SGHDN, CDR2 FVKESK. With 4 bases removed from V and 12 bases from J, the gap between germline ends came to 18 bases.

This chain's CDR3 is CASSVAGANYGYTF. CDR3 nucleotide sequence: TGTGCCAGCAGCGTAGCAGGAGCCAACTATGGCTACACCTTC. This chain joins TRBV9 and TRBJ1-2; unclear D gene. V was trimmed by 0 bases and J by 2 bases, leaving 8 bases between them. CDR1 is SGDLS and CDR2 is YYNGEE in the germline V gene. This CDR3 has 14 residues.

The chain carries TRBV2 and TRBJ2-7, with 8 nucleotides matching TRBD1. CDR1 is SNHLY and CDR2 is FYNNEI in the germline V gene. Trimming at V came to 9 bases and at J to 1 base, leaving 8 bases not matched to a gene. The length of the CDR3 is 14 residues. CDR3 loop: CARQKQGASYEQYF. The CDR3 coding sequence is TGTGCCAGACAAAAGCAGGGGGCTTCCTACGAGCAGTACTTC.

The V gene is TRBV7-2, the J gene TRBJ2-3, with 8 nucleotides matching TRBD2. The V and J ends lost 5 bases and 5 bases, in that order; junction bases with no gene match: 12. Germline-derived CDR1 and CDR2 are SGHTA and FQGNSA. This CDR3 is built from 16 residues. The CDR3 here is CASSQGYRGGVDTQYF. The CDR3 DNA reads as TGTGCCAGCAGCCAAGGATACCGGGGGGGTGTAGATACGCAGTATTTT. Combining the CDR3 with reference TRBV7-2 and TRBJ2-3 gives the whole variable domain GAGVSQSPSNKVTEKGKDVELRCDPISGHTALYWYRQSLGQGLEFLIYFQGNSAPDKSGLPSDRFSAERTGGSVSTLTIQRTQQEDSAVYLCASSQGYRGGVDTQYFGPGTRLTVL.

The chain uses TRBV4-3 and TRBJ1-4, with D unresolved. The germline V gene encodes CDR1 LGHNA and CDR2 YSLEER. V lost 4 bases, J lost 8 bases, and 14 bases lay in between. The CDR3 loop spans 14 amino acids. The CDR3, as DNA: TGCGCCAGCAGCCTGATCGCTAGTGAGGAAAAACTGTTTTTT. This sequence encodes CASSLIASEEKLFF.

The chain links TRBV9 to TRBJ1-5; D might be TRBD1 (5 bases). The CDR3 consists of 13 residues. Between the trimmed V and J ends, which lost 4 bases and 6 bases, there was a span of 11 bases. The germline gives CDR1 SGDLS, CDR2 YYNGEE. DNA of the CDR3: TGTGCCAGCAGCTCAGGGAACGGTCAGCCCCAGCATTTT. It translates to CASSSGNGQPQHF.